The rows below give T cell receptor beta chains drawn from one sample of a study of blood T cell repertoires in COVID-19. The assay was immunoSEQ multiplex PCR, and TCRdb's table has in-frame clones only and misses some. Counted here are some 150,000 clones, around 85% occurring once; the ten biggest clones make up about 8%. The sequenced sample consisted of peripheral blood. These receptors were obtained from a woman in her fifties or sixties with COVID-19, enrolled during active disease. Both conserved end residues are part of each CDR3. The D gene is left open where the match is weak. A clone size is listed for some rows: how often the clone was seen (once, few, many), or a class if it is expanded.

j_gene | v_gene | abundance | d_gene | CDR3nt | CDR3aa
TRBJ2-7 | TRBV7-9 | once | TRBD2 | TGTGCCAGCACCTTCGGGACTAGCGGGCACGCCTACGAGCAGTACTTC | CASTFGTSGHAYEQYF
TRBJ2-3 | TRBV7-9 | . | TRBD1 | TGTGCCAGCAGCTTGTCGACAGGGGAAGATACGCAGTATTTT | CASSLSTGEDTQYF
TRBJ2-6 | TRBV10-1 | . | . | TGCGCCAGCAGTGAACCACCCGCGGCTACAATCTCTGGGGCCAACGTCCTGACTTTC | CASSEPPAATISGANVLTF
TRBJ1-6 | TRBV19 | . | TRBD1 | TGTGCCAGTAAACCCGGACAGGGGAATACCAATTCACCCCTCCACTTT | CASKPGQGNTNSPLHF
TRBJ1-2 | TRBV4-3 | . | . | TGCGCCAGCAGCCAAGATCGGGGTAGGGCAAACTATGGCTACACCTTC | CASSQDRGRANYGYTF
TRBJ1-1 | TRBV28 | few | . | TGTGCCAGCAGTGGCCTCAGGGGAAAAGCTTTCTTT | CASSGLRGKAFF
TRBJ1-5 | TRBV6-5 | . | . | TGTGCCAGCAGGGTACGAGGCCCAAATCAGCCCCAGCATTTT | CASRVRGPNQPQHF
TRBJ2-7 | TRBV7-9 | . | . | TGTGCCAGCAGCTTACCCGTCGTCGGGGGCTCCTACGAGCAGTACTTC | CASSLPVVGGSYEQYF
TRBJ1-1 | TRBV7-2 | . | . | TGTGCCAGCAGCTTAGTGGACAGCGTGAACACTGAAGCTTTCTTT | CASSLVDSVNTEAFF
TRBJ2-5 | TRBV18 | . | . | TGTGCCAGCTCACCAAGTAGGGGGACCCAGTACTTC | CASSPSRGTQYF
TRBJ1-2 | TRBV9 | . | . | TGTGCCAGCAGCGACGACATCTGGTCCTCCTATGGCTACACCTTC | CASSDDIWSSYGYTF
TRBJ2-2 | TRBV7-2 | . | . | TGTGCCAGCAGCTTAAATGCCGGGGGAGACACCGGGGAGCTGTTTTTT | CASSLNAGGDTGELFF
TRBJ2-5 | TRBV7-2 | once | . | TGTGCCAGCAGCTTTGCGGTCCAAGAGACCCAGTACTTC | CASSFAVQETQYF
TRBJ1-1 | TRBV4-1 | . | TRBD1 | TGCGCCAGCACTGGACAGGGGAGCCTTGTGAACACTGAAGCTTTCTTT | CASTGQGSLVNTEAFF
TRBJ2-1 | TRBV23-1 | . | TRBD2 | TGCGCCAGCAGTCAATCCTTAGCGGGGGGGTTAGGCAATGAGCAGTTCTTC | CASSQSLAGGLGNEQFF
TRBJ1-1 | TRBV2 | . | . | TGTGCCAGCATTTGGAGAGGGCTGAACACTGAAGCTTTCTTT | CASIWRGLNTEAFF
TRBJ2-7 | TRBV7-9 | . | TRBD2 | TGTGCCAGCAGCCCCGAAGGACTAGCGGGGAGGGAGCAGTACTTC | CASSPEGLAGREQYF
TRBJ2-7 | TRBV2 | . | TRBD1 | TGTGCCAGCAGTTTGTCCGGGACAGGGGTCGAGCAGTACTTC | CASSLSGTGVEQYF
TRBJ2-1 | TRBV29-1 | . | . | TGCAGCGAATGGGACTCCTACTACAATGAGCAGTTCTTC | CSEWDSYYNEQFF
TRBJ2-7 | TRBV11-3 | . | . | TGTGCCATCCCTCGACAGTGGGCCTCCTACGAGCAGTACTTC | CAIPRQWASYEQYF
TRBJ1-2 | TRBV7-3 | . | TRBD1 | TGTGCCAGCAGCTTAAATCCTTTCAGCCGGGACAGGGACTATGGCTACACCTTC | CASSLNPFSRDRDYGYTF
TRBJ1-2 | TRBV28 | . | . | TGTGCCAGCAGTGGGACATATGTCGACTATGGCTACACCTTC | CASSGTYVDYGYTF
TRBJ2-1 | TRBV3-1/TRBV3-2 | . | TRBD2 | TGTGCCAGCAGCCAAGAACGACTAGCGGGGGGGCTGGTTGAGCAGTTCTTC | CASSQERLAGGLVEQFF
TRBJ1-6 | TRBV5-1 | . | TRBD1 | TGCGCCAGCAGCTTGAGGGACAGGCATAATTCACCCCTCCACTTT | CASSLRDRHNSPLHF
TRBJ1-1 | TRBV24-1 | . | . | TGTGCCACCAGTGCGGCAGGGGATAACACTGAAGCTTTCTTT | CATSAAGDNTEAFF
TRBJ1-1 | TRBV9 | . | . | TGTGCCAGCAGCGTATCCCCAGGGACTATCACTGAAGCTTTCTTT | CASSVSPGTITEAFF
TRBJ2-3 | TRBV5-1 | . | TRBD2 | TGCGCCAGCAGCCCCACCCGTGCTCTAGCGGGGGGCACAGATACGCAGTATTTT | CASSPTRALAGGTDTQYF
TRBJ2-3 | TRBV11-3 | . | . | TGTGCCAGCAGCCCGACGGAGCGAGGTCTGGTAGATACGCAGTATTTT | CASSPTERGLVDTQYF
TRBJ1-1 | TRBV29-1 | . | . | TGCAGCGTTGAACAGGGCACTGAAGCTTTCTTT | CSVEQGTEAFF
TRBJ2-1 | TRBV5-1 | . | TRBD1 | TGCGCCAGCAGCTTGGAGGGACAGGGGAATGAGCAGTTCTTC | CASSLEGQGNEQFF
TRBJ2-6 | TRBV19 | . | TRBD1 | TGTGCCAGTAGTATCTTTCAGGGGGCGAAAGGGGCCAACGTCCTGACTTTC | CASSIFQGAKGANVLTF
TRBJ1-5 | TRBV15 | . | . | TGTGCCACCAGCAGAGAGCGGGGGGGAAATCAGCCCCAGCATTTT | CATSRERGGNQPQHF
TRBJ2-3 | TRBV6-6 | once | . | TGTGCCAGCAGTCGATTTGGGGGCGGATATCTCACAGATACGCAGTATTTT | CASSRFGGGYLTDTQYF
TRBJ2-3 | TRBV14 | few | . | TGTGCCAGCAGCCAAGTCATTTCCACAGATACGCAGTATTTT | CASSQVISTDTQYF
TRBJ2-1 | TRBV7-9 | . | TRBD2 | TGTGCCAGCACCCAATCCGCCGGACTAGCGAATGAGCAGTTCTTC | CASTQSAGLANEQFF
TRBJ2-5 | TRBV11-2 | . | . | TGTGCCAGCAGCTTAGATGCTAGCGACTATGAAGAGACCCAGTACTTC | CASSLDASDYEETQYF
TRBJ1-2 | TRBV6-2/TRBV6-3 | once | TRBD1 | TGTGCCAGCAGTTACCGTCCAGGCAGGGGGACTAACTATGGCTACACCTTC | CASSYRPGRGTNYGYTF
TRBJ2-2 | TRBV7-7 | . | . | TGTGCCAGCAGCTTGGAAGGGGCCGGGGAGCTGTTTTTT | CASSLEGAGELFF
TRBJ1-2 | TRBV5-6 | . | . | TGTGCCAGCAACCTCATGGAGGGTCTCGGCTACACCTTC | CASNLMEGLGYTF
TRBJ2-5 | TRBV6-2/TRBV6-3 | . | TRBD2 | TGTGCCAGCAGCTCCGTAGCGGGGGGTGAAGAGACCCAGTACTTC | CASSSVAGGEETQYF
TRBJ1-5 | TRBV5-3 | . | . | TGTGCCAGAAGCTTGAGTGGGGCGGTCCAGCCCCAGCATTTT | CARSLSGAVQPQHF
TRBJ1-2 | TRBV7-9 | . | . | TGTGCCAGCTCGCGGCCCGGGTTCGGCTATGGCTACACCTTC | CASSRPGFGYGYTF
TRBJ1-3 | TRBV4-3 | once | . | TGCGCCAGCAGCCAAGATCCCCTCGGGTCGGGAGTAATTTCTGGAAACACCATATATTTT | CASSQDPLGSGVISGNTIYF
TRBJ2-5 | TRBV4-2 | . | TRBD2 | TGTGCCAGCAGCCAAGGCGACTTGGGACTAGCGGGGGCAGAGACCCAGTACTTC | CASSQGDLGLAGAETQYF
TRBJ2-2 | TRBV21-1 | . | . | TGTGCCAGCAGCAAAGTTTGCCCAGGGCCGAACACCGGGGAGCTGTTTTTT | CASSKVCPGPNTGELFF
TRBJ1-1 | TRBV13 | . | . | TGTGCCAGCAGGACGCAGGGGTGGAGGAACACTGAAGCTTTCTTT | CASRTQGWRNTEAFF
TRBJ2-5 | TRBV19 | . | . | . | CASSNPTGGFLETQYF
TRBJ2-5 | TRBV30 | . | . | TGTGCCTGGAGTGTAGGAACTAGCCTCGAGACCCAGTACTTC | CAWSVGTSLETQYF
TRBJ2-3 | TRBV7-9 | . | TRBD1 | TGTGCCAGCAGCTGGACAGGGGGAAGCCCAGATACGCAGTATTTT | CASSWTGGSPDTQYF
TRBJ2-1 | TRBV29-1 | . | . | TGCAGCGTTGACGGGGGTGGAGCGGGCTACAATGAGCAGTTCTTC | CSVDGGGAGYNEQFF
TRBJ1-2 | TRBV6-5 | . | . | TGTGCCAGCAGTTACGACGGGGAAGGTGGCTACACCTTC | CASSYDGEGGYTF
TRBJ2-1 | TRBV6-5 | many | TRBD2 | TGTGCCACCAGGACTAGCAACACCTACAATGAGCAGTTCTTC | CATRTSNTYNEQFF
TRBJ1-4 | TRBV29-1 | . | . | TGCAGCGTTGTAGAAGGGGGAAAACTGTTTTTT | CSVVEGGKLFF
TRBJ1-1 | TRBV2 | . | . | TGTGCCAGCAGGTGGGACCGGGGGGCACTGGCCGGGATGGCTTTCTTT | CASRWDRGALAGMAFF
TRBJ2-7 | TRBV19 | . | . | TGTGCCAGTATCTCGGGGGGGGACAGACTTTACGAGCAGTACTTC | CASISGGDRLYEQYF
TRBJ2-3 | TRBV11-2 | . | TRBD1 | TGTGCCAGCAGCCTAGGGACAGTGAGCACAGATACGCAGTATTTT | CASSLGTVSTDTQYF
TRBJ1-2 | TRBV12-3/TRBV12-4 | . | . | TGTGCCAGCAGTTCGGGAGGGGACCTTGGGTACACCTTC | CASSSGGDLGYTF